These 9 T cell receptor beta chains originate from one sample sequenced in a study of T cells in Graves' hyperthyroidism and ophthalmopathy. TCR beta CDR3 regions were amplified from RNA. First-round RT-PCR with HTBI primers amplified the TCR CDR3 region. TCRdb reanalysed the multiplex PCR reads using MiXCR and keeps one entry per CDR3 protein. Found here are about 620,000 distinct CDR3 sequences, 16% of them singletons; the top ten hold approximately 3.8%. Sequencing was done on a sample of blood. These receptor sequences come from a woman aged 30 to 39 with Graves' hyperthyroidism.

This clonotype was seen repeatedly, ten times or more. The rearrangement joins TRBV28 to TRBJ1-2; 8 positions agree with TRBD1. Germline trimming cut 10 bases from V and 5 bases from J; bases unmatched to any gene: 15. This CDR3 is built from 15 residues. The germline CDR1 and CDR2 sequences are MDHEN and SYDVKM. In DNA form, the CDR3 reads TGTGCCACCGACAGGGGACGAGGCGCAAGTTATGGCTACACCTTC. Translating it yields CATDRGRGASYGYTF.

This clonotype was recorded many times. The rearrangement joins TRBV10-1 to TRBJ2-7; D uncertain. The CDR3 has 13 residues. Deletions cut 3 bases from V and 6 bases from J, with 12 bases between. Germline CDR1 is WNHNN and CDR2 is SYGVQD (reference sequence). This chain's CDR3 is CASSEPGLSEQYF. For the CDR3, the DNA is TGCGCCAGCAGTGAACCCGGATTGTCCGAGCAGTACTTC.

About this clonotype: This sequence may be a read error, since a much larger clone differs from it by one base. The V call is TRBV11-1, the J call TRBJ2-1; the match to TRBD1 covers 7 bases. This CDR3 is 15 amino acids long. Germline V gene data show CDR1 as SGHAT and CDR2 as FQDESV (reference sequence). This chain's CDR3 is CASSLRDSSYNQQFF. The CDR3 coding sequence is TGTGCCAGCAGCCTGAGGGACAGCTCCTACAATCAGCAGTTCTTC.

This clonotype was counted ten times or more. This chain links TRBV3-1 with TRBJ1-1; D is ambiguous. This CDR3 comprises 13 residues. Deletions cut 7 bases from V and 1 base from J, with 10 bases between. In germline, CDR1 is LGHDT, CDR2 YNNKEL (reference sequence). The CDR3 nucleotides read TGTGCCAGCACCGGCAGACAGAACACTGAAGCTTTCTTT. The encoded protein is CASTGRQNTEAFF.

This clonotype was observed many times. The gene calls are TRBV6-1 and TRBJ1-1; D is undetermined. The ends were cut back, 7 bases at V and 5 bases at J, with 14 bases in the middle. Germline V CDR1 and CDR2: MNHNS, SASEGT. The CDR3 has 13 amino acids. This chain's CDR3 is CASMTREVTEAFF. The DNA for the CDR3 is TGTGCCAGCATGACACGGGAAGTGACTGAAGCTTTCTTT.

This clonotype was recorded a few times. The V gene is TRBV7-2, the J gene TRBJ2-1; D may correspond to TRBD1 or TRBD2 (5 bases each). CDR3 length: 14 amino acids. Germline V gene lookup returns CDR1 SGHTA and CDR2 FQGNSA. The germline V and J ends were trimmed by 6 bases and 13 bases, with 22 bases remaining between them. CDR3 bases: TGTGCCAGCAGTGGGGCGGGCCCTTTAGGGTTCCAGTTCTTC. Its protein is CASSGAGPLGFQFF.

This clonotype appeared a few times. CDR3 protein: CASKLGAANTEAFF. The CDR3 DNA reads TGTGCCAGTAAACTGGGGGCCGCGAACACTGAAGCTTTCTTT. The chain is built from TRBV3-1 and TRBJ1-1; tentatively, D is TRBD1 (6 bases). Germline V gene lookup returns CDR1 LGHDT and CDR2 YNNKEL (reference sequence). V was cut by 9 bases and J by 1 base, with 15 bases left in between. This CDR3 has 14 amino acids.

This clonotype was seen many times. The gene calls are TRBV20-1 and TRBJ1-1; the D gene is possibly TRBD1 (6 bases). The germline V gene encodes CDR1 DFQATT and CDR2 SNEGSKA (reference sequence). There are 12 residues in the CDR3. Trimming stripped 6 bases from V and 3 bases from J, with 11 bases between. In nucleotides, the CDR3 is TGCAGTGCCCAAGACAGGCACACTGAAGCTTTCTTT. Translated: CSAQDRHTEAFF.

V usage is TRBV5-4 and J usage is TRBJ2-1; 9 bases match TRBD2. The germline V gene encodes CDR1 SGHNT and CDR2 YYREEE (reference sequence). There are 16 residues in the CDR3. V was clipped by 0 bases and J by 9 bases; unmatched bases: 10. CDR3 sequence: CASSLAVVAGEVEQFF. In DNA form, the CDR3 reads TGTGCCAGCAGCTTGGCGGTGGTAGCGGGAGAGGTTGAGCAGTTCTTC.